The next 21 T cell receptor beta chains were all read from a single sample in a study of early T cells in non-severe SARS-CoV-2 infection. MiXCR, run by TCRdb on the 5' RACE reads, gives a single entry per CDR3 protein. The sample has some 71,000 distinct CDR3 sequences; 8% to 10% are singletons. Sequences were derived from whole blood, sampled at baseline. Receptors originate from an adult who was a healthcare worker with PCR-confirmed SARS-CoV-2 infection or an uninfected control (not recorded which).

This chain connects TRBV14 to TRBJ2-7; D perhaps matches TRBD2 (7 bases). Germline-derived CDR1 and CDR2 are SGHDN and FVKESK. V was cut by 4 bases and J by 5 bases, with 18 bases left in between. The CDR3 consists of 15 residues. CDR3 bases: TGTGCCAGCAGCCCCTCCGGAGGGGGGGGAAACGAGCAGTACTTC. Protein product: CASSPSGGGGNEQYF.

This clonotype was seen many times. The chain is built from TRBV6-6 and TRBJ2-3; the D is unclear. Germline-derived CDR1 and CDR2 are MNHNY and SVGAGI (reference sequence). The CDR3 runs to 11 residues. V shed 6 bases and J shed 13 bases, with 14 bases lying between them. As DNA, the CDR3 is TGTGCCAGCAGCAACGGGCCCTTGGAGTATTTT. Its protein product is CASSNGPLEYF.

This clonotype was picked up many times. The rearrangement uses TRBV12-3 or TRBV12-4 and TRBJ1-2, with D maybe TRBD1 (6 bases). Trimming shortened V by 4 bases and J by 4 bases, and 16 bases separated the two germline ends. There are 15 residues in the CDR3. CDR3 coding DNA: TGTGCCAGCAGTTCGGACCGGGGGCAAGGCTATGGCTACACCTTC. This codes for CASSSDRGQGYGYTF.

The chain links TRBV9 to TRBJ2-7, with 14 positions matching TRBD2. This CDR3 contains 16 residues. Germline CDR1 is SGDLS and CDR2 is YYNGEE. The ends lost 3 bases at V and 7 bases at J; junction bases unmatched: 9. For the CDR3, the DNA is TGTGCCAGCAGCGGTGTACCGGGACTAGCGGGAGTTGAGCAGTACTTC. The encoded protein is CASSGVPGLAGVEQYF. Using reference TRBV9 and TRBJ2-7 for the parts outside the CDR3, the full variable domain is DSGVTQTPKHLITATGQRVTLRCSPRSGDLSVYWYQQSLDQGLQFLIQYYNGEERAKGNILERFSAQQFPDLHSELNLSSLELGDSALYFCASSGVPGLAGVEQYFGPGTRLTVT.

V and J are TRBV24-1 and TRBJ1-4, with 9 positions matching TRBD1. The germline V gene encodes CDR1 KGHDR and CDR2 SFDVKD. With 5 bases clipped from V and 7 bases from J, the junction kept 7 bases outside the gene matches. This CDR3 has 15 amino acids. This CDR3 reads CATSASDRGGEKLFF. The CDR3 nucleotides are TGTGCCACCAGTGCCTCGGACAGGGGCGGTGAAAAACTGTTTTTT.

This clonotype was found many times. V gene TRBV4-2 combines with J gene TRBJ1-4, with a tentative D call TRBD1 (6 bases). Germline CDR1 reads LGHNA; CDR2 reads YNFKEQ. The CDR3 loop spans 16 amino acids. The V gene lost 5 bases and the J gene lost 7 bases, with 20 bases spanning the gap. CDR3 nucleotides: TGTGCCAGCAGCTTTTCGAAACAGGGACGCGGTGAAAAACTGTTTTTT. Translated: CASSFSKQGRGEKLFF.

The chain employs TRBV6-6 and TRBJ1-6; TRBD1 is a possible D gene (5 bases). Trimming removed 4 bases from V and 0 bases from J, with 10 bases in between. Germline values: CDR1 MNHNY, CDR2 SVGAGI (reference sequence). The CDR3 runs to 16 residues. In DNA, the CDR3 is TGTGCCAGCAGTTTCCTGGGGGGCTCCTATAATTCACCCCTCCACTTT. This encodes CASSFLGGSYNSPLHF.

This clonotype was detected a few times. The chain links TRBV5-6 to TRBJ1-1; TRBD1 might be the D (5 bases). The CDR3 is 15 residues long. V shed 3 bases and J shed 1 base, with 13 bases lying between them. Germline assignment: CDR1 SGHDT and CDR2 YYEEEE. CDR3 nucleotide sequence: TGTGCCAGCAGCTGGATGGGGACGGCGAACACTGAAGCTTTCTTT. Protein sequence: CASSWMGTANTEAFF.

On this clonotype itself: A single base separates this from a much larger clone, so it may be a read error. This likely comes from a read error, as the CDR3 has no conserved phenylalanine or tryptophan at its end. This chain connects TRBV7-2 to TRBJ1-2; no definite D call. This CDR3 has 15 amino acids. V was shortened by 1 base and J by 2 bases, with 11 bases between the two germline ends. The germline V gene encodes CDR1 SGHTA and CDR2 FQGNSA. Written as DNA, the CDR3 is TGTGCCAGCAGCTTAGGGGAGTACCCGAACTATGGCTACACCCTC. Encoded protein: CASSLGEYPNYGYTL.

The V and J genes are TRBV3-1 and TRBJ2-7; TRBD2 might be the D (6 bases). Germline CDR1 and CDR2: LGHDT and YNNKEL (reference sequence). V was trimmed by 4 bases and J by 4 bases, leaving 11 bases between them. The CDR3 is made up of 13 amino acids. The CDR3 region is CASSRSGTYEQYF. The CDR3 bases are TGTGCCAGCAGCCGAAGTGGGACTTACGAGCAGTACTTC.

In its sample, this clonotype was seen a few times. J is TRBJ1-1 and V is TRBV6-2 or TRBV6-3; the D gene is possibly TRBD1 (6 bases). The ends were cut back, 2 bases at V and 3 bases at J, with 10 bases in the middle. Looked up from germline, CDR1 is MNHEY and CDR2 is SVGEGT. This CDR3 region has 14 residues. The DNA of the CDR3 is TGTGCCAGCAGTTACGGCGGGGGCGACACTGAAGCTTTCTTT. Amino acid sequence: CASSYGGGDTEAFF.

As concerns this clonotype: At one end, the junction sequence differs from germline, possibly due to a read error. V is TRBV3-1 and J is TRBJ2-7; D remains unclear. CDR3 size: 12 residues. Per germline, CDR1 LGHDT and CDR2 YNNKEL (reference sequence). In DNA, the CDR3 is TGTGCCAGCAGTCAAGTCGGATTGGGGCAGTACTTC. Its protein is CASSQVGLGQYF.

This clonotype has at least ten counts. The rearrangement uses TRBV10-3 and TRBJ2-7; D uncertain. V was pared by 10 bases and J by 7 bases, with 23 bases between. CDR1 is ENHRY and CDR2 is SYGVKD in the germline V gene. The CDR3 is 14 amino acids. The CDR3: CATSNVAGGPEQYF. For the CDR3, the DNA is TGTGCCACCTCCAATGTAGCAGGTGGACCTGAGCAGTACTTC.

This clonotype was seen at least ten times. The rearrangement joins TRBV12-3 or TRBV12-4 to TRBJ1-1; possible D gene TRBD1, 5 bases. The CDR3 runs to 14 residues. The V end was cut by 6 bases, the J end by 3 bases, with 14 bases between. The DNA of the CDR3 is TGTGCCAGCAGCCTTAGGTCCAGGGACACTGAAGCTTTCTTT. It translates to CASSLRSRDTEAFF.

The chain joins TRBV20-1 to TRBJ1-5; TRBD1 agrees at 12 bases. The CDR3 is made up of 14 amino acids. The V and J ends lost 5 bases and 5 bases, in that order; junction bases with no gene match: 4. Per germline, CDR1 DFQATT and CDR2 SNEGSKA (reference sequence). The CDR3 protein is CSAAGTGGHQPQHF. For the CDR3, the DNA is TGCAGTGCTGCCGGGACAGGGGGCCATCAGCCCCAGCATTTT.

This rearrangement joins TRBV28 to TRBJ2-1, with D uncertain. In germline, CDR1 is MDHEN, CDR2 SYDVKM. The CDR3 covers 13 residues. V shed 6 bases and J shed 10 bases, with 16 bases lying between them. This CDR3 is CASSQRNRVEQFF. The CDR3 region has the DNA TGTGCCAGCAGCCAGAGAAACCGGGTCGAGCAGTTCTTC.

The CDR3 protein is CASTDGSSYTF. For the CDR3, the DNA is TGCGCCAGCACCGACGGAAGCAGCTACACCTTC. This sequence joins TRBV10-1 and TRBJ1-2; D ambiguous. V lost 7 bases and J lost 9, with 12 bases in between. The CDR3 is made up of 11 amino acids. Germline-derived CDR1 and CDR2 are WNHNN and SYGVQD (reference sequence).

V and J are TRBV28 and TRBJ1-4; D gene ambiguous. With 3 bases removed from V and 4 bases from J, the gap between germline ends came to 9 bases. Per germline, CDR1 MDHEN and CDR2 SYDVKM. This CDR3 has 14 residues. The CDR3 reads CASSFAPHNEKLFF. The DNA of the CDR3 is TGTGCCAGCAGTTTTGCGCCCCATAATGAAAAACTGTTTTTT.

V and J are TRBV28 and TRBJ2-5; possibly TRBD1 for D (6 bases). The CDR3 spans 14 residues. CDR1 and CDR2 from the germline V gene are MDHEN and SYDVKM. The V gene lost 5 bases and the J gene lost 5 bases, with 15 bases spanning the gap. The CDR3: CASSPTGSGETQYF. The CDR3 DNA follows: TGTGCCAGCAGTCCAACAGGGTCTGGGGAGACCCAGTACTTC.

This clonotype was counted ten times or more. This chain links TRBV28 with TRBJ2-5, with D unresolved. Per germline, CDR1 MDHEN and CDR2 SYDVKM. V was clipped by 6 bases and J by 4 bases, with 24 bases between them. The CDR3 length is 17 residues. In DNA form, the CDR3 reads TGTGCCAGCAGCATATACGACATTGGAAACGGGTTAGAGACCCAGTACTTC. It yields the protein CASSIYDIGNGLETQYF.

This clonotype was detected a few times. V and J are TRBV7-2 and TRBJ2-1; D might be TRBD2 (6 bases). In germline, CDR1 is SGHTA, CDR2 FQGNSA. V lost 5 bases to trimming and J lost 4 bases, with 9 bases between them. There are 13 residues in the CDR3. The chain's CDR3 is CASSQLAYNEQFF. For the CDR3, the DNA is TGTGCCAGCAGCCAACTAGCTTACAATGAGCAGTTCTTC.